A single T cell receptor (beta chain) is shown here with its context. Its antigen is still unknown. An end of the junction differs from the germline gene, which may be a read error. This CDR3 has 15 amino acids. Germline values: CDR1 MNHNS, CDR2 SASEGT. Three rounds of nested PCR, following a modified ARM-PCR protocol, produced the TCRbeta library. TCRdb reanalysed the multiplex PCR reads using MiXCR and keeps one entry per CDR3 protein. The sample lists roughly 74,000 distinct CDR3 sequences; 76% were seen once. This sample's RNA came from whole unsorted tissue. More than 3 cm separated this lung sample from the edge of the tumor. The data were taken from a study of tumor and adjacent non-tumor tissue in lung cancer. Notes on the study in general: Significantly higher TCR diversity was found in tumor than normal lung.

V is TRBV6-1 and J is TRBJ1-3, with D uncertain. The sequence was collected from a man between 65 and 85 years old with non-small cell lung cancer. The sample taken for sequencing was distant non-tumor lung tissue. The CDR3 sequence is CASSEVETSGNIIYF. CDR3 sequence (DNA): TGTGCCAGCAGTGAAGTTGAGACTTCTGGAAACATCATATATTTT.